The entry that follows covers one T cell receptor beta chain sequence. As defined, naive CD8 cells were CD45RO-negative and positively selected for CCR7, with terminally differentiated effector memory CD45RA+ cells excluded. Every donor, a Caucasian adult, lived in Nashville, Tennessee. The data stem from a study of shared clonotypes between healthy human individuals. Background on the study: Per-donor plates numbered three CD4 naive, three CD4 memory, two CD8 naive and one CD8 memory.

The authors' processing: ImmunoSEQ output held junction-only sequences without quality scores, so filtering differed. Using immunoSEQ multiplex PCR, the repertoire was profiled, and TCRdb retains in-frame clones only, with some absent. V, J and clone size derive from that table, while D and trimming were established from the DNA sequence. The table lists hundreds of thousands of clones, around 96% of them singletons, with less than 0.12% in the top ten. Material: naive CD8+ T cells sorted from blood. The sequence came from a woman aged 25-40 years in good health.

In DNA form, the CDR3 reads TGTGCCAGCAGTTACAATGGCGAGCTGAACACTGAAGCTTTCTTT. The encoded protein is CASSYNGELNTEAFF. This sequence joins TRBV6-5 and TRBJ1-1; no firm D call. Germline loops: CDR1 MNHEY, CDR2 SVGAGI. Trimming stripped 2 bases from V and 0 bases from J, with 10 bases between. The CDR3 is 15 residues long.